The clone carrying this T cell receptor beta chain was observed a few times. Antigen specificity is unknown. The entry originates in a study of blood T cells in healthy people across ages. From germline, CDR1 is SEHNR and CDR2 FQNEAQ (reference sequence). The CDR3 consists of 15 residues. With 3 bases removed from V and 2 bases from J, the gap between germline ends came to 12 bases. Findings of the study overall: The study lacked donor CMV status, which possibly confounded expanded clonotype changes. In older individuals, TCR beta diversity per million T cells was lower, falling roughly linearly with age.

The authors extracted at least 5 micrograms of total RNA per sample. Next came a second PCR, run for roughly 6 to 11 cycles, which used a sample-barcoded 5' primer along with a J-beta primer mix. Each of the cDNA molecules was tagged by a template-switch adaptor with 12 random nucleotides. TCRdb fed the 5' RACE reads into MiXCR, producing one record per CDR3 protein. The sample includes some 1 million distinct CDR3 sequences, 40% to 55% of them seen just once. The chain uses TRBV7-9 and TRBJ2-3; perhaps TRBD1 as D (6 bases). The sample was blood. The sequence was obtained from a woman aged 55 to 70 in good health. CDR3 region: CASSFRGRDTDTQYF. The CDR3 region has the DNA TGTGCCAGCAGCTTCAGGGGTCGGGACACAGATACGCAGTATTTT.